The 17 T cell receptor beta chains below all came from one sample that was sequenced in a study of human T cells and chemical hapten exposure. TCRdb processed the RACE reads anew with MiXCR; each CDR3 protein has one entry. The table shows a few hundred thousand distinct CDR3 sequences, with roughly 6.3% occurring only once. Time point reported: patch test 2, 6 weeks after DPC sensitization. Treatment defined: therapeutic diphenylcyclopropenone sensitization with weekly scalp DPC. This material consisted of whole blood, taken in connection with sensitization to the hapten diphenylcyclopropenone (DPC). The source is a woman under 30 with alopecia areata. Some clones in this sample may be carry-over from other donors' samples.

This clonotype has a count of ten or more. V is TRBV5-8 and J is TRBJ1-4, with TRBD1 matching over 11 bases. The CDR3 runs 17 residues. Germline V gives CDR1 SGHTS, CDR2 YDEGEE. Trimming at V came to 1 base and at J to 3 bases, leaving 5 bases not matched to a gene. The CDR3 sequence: CASSLWTGGAPNEKLFF. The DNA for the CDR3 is TGTGCCAGCAGCTTGTGGACAGGGGGCGCCCCTAATGAAAAACTGTTTTTT.

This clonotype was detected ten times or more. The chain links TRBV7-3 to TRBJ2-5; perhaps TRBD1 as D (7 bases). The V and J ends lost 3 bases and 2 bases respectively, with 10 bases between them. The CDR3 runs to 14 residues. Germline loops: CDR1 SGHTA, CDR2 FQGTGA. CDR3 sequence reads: CASSFQGGQETQYF. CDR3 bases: TGTGCCAGCAGCTTCCAGGGGGGACAAGAGACCCAGTACTTC.

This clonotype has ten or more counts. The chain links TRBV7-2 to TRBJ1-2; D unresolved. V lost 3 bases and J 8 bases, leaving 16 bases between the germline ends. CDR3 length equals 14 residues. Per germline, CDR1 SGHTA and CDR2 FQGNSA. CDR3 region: CASSFADGVHGYTF. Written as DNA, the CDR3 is TGTGCCAGCAGCTTCGCCGACGGGGTCCACGGCTACACCTTC.

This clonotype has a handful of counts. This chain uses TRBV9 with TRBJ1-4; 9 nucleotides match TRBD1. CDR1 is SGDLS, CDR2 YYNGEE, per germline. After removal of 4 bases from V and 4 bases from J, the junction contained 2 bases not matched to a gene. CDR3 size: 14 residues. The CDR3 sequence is CASSWTGDNEKLFF. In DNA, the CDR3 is TGTGCCAGCAGCTGGACAGGGGATAATGAAAAACTGTTTTTT. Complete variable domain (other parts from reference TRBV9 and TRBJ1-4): DSGVTQTPKHLITATGQRVTLRCSPRSGDLSVYWYQQSLDQGLQFLIQYYNGEERAKGNILERFSAQQFPDLHSELNLSSLELGDSALYFCASSWTGDNEKLFFGSGTQLSVL.

CDR3 sequence: CASSLMSGEKAFF. The CDR3 DNA reads TGTGCCAGCAGCTTAATGAGTGGGGAGAAAGCTTTCTTT. The chain combines TRBV7-3 with TRBJ1-1; D unclear. Trimming shortened V by 1 base and J by 9 bases, and 12 bases separated the two germline ends. The CDR3 extends over 13 amino acids. CDR1 and CDR2 from the germline V gene are SGHTA and FQGTGA. The full variable domain, rest sourced from reference TRBV7-3 and TRBJ1-1, is GAGVSQTPSNKVTEKGKYVELRCDPISGHTALYWYRQSLGQGPEFLIYFQGTGAADDSGLPNDRFFAVRPEGSVSTLKIQRTERGDSAVYLCASSLMSGEKAFFGQGTRLTVV.

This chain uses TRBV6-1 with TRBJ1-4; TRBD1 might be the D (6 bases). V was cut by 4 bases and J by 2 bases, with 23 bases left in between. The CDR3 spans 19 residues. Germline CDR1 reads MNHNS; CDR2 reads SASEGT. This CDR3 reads CASSAIGGNRVGTNEKLFF. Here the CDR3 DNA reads TGTGCCAGCAGTGCAATTGGAGGAAACAGGGTTGGGACTAATGAAAAACTGTTTTTT.

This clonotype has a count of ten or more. CDR3 in amino acids: CASSLQSNTEAFF. The CDR3 nucleotides read TGTGCCAGCAGTCTACAGTCGAACACTGAAGCTTTCTTT. This chain links TRBV13 with TRBJ1-1; D is unresolved. CDR3 length: 13 residues. Germline loops: CDR1 PRHDT, CDR2 FYEKMQ (reference sequence). Trimming stripped 6 bases from V and 1 base from J, with 9 bases between.

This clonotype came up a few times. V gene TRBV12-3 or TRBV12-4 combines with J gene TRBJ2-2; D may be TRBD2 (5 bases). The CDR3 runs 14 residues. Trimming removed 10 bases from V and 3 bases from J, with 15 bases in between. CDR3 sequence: CATGNRGYTGELFF. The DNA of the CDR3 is TGTGCCACCGGAAATCGGGGTTACACCGGGGAGCTGTTTTTT.

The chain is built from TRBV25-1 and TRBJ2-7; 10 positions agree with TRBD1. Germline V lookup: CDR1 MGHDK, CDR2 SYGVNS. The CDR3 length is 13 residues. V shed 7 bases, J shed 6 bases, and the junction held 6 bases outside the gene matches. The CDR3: CASKGQGRSEQYF. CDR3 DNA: TGTGCCAGCAAGGGACAGGGGCGTAGCGAGCAGTACTTC.

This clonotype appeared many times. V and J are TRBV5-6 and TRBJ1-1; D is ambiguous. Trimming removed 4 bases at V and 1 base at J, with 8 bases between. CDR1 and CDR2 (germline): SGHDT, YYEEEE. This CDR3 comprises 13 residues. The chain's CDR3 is CASSRTPNTEAFF. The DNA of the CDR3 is TGTGCCAGCAGCCGGACCCCGAACACTGAAGCTTTCTTT.

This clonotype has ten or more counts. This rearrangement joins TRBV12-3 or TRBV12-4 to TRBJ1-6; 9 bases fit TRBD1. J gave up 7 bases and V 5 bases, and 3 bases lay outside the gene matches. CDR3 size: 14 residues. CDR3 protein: CASSTGGGNSPLHF. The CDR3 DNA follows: TGTGCCAGCAGTACAGGGGGCGGAAATTCACCCCTCCACTTT.

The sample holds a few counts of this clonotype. CDR3 bases: TGCGCCAGCAGCAAAATAGACAGGCATAATGAAAAACTGTTTTTT. As protein: CASSKIDRHNEKLFF. The V gene is TRBV5-1, the J gene TRBJ1-4, with D perhaps matching TRBD1 (6 bases). Germline loops: CDR1 SGHRS, CDR2 YFSETQ. Trimming cost V 4 bases and J 4 bases, with 14 bases left between them. The CDR3 is 15 residues long.

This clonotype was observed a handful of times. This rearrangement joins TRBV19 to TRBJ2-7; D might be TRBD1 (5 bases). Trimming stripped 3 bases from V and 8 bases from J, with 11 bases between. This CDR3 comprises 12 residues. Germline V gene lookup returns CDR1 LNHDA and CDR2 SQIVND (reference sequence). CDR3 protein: CASSISTEKQYF. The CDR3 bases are TGTGCCAGTAGTATTTCGACAGAAAAGCAGTACTTC. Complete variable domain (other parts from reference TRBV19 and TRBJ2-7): DGGITQSPKYLFRKEGQNVTLSCEQNLNHDAMYWYRQDPGQGLRLIYYSQIVNDFQKGDIAEGYSVSREKKESFPLTVTSAQKNPTAFYLCASSISTEKQYFGPGTRLTVT.

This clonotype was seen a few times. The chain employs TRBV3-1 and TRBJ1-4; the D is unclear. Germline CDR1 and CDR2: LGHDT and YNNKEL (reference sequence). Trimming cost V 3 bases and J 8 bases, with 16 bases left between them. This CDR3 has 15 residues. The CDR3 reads CASSHGRGGREKLFF. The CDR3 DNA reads TGTGCCAGCAGCCACGGGAGAGGCGGAAGAGAAAAACTGTTTTTT.

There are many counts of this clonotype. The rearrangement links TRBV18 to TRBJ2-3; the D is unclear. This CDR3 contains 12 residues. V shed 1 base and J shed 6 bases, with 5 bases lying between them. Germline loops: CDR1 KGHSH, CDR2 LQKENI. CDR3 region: CASSPQLDTQYF. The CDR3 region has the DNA TGTGCCAGCTCACCACAATTGGATACGCAGTATTTT.

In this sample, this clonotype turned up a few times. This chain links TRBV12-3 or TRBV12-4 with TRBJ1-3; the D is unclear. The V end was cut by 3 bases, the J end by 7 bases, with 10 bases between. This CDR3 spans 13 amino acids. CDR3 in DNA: TGTGCCAGCAGTTTCTCCGGGCCGAACACCATATATTTT. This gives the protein CASSFSGPNTIYF.

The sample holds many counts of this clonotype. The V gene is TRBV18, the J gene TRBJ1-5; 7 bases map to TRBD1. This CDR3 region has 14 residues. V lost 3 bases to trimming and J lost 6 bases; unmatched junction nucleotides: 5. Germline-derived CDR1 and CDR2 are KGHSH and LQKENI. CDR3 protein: CASSPRQGSQPQHF. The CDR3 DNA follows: TGTGCCAGCTCACCGCGACAGGGAAGTCAGCCCCAGCATTTT.